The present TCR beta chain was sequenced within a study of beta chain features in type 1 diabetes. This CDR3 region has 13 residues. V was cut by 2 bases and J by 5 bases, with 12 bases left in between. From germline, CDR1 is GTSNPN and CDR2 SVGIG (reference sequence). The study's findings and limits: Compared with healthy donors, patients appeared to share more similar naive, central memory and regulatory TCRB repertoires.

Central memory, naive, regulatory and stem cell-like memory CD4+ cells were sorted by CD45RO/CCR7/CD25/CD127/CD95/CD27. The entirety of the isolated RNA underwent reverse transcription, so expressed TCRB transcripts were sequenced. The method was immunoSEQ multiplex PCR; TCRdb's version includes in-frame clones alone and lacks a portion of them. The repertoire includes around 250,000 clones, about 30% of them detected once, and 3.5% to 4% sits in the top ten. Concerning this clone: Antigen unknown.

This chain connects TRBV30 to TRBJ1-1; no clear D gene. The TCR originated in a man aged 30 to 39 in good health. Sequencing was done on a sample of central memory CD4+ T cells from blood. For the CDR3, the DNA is TGTGCCTGGAGTCTCACAGTATGGACTGAAGCTTTCTTT. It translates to CAWSLTVWTEAFF.